The TCR beta chain described here comes from a study of cytomegalovirus exposure and HLA in healthy donors. Overall study context: When roughly 420 donors were genotyped, about 81% of them were found to fall in the Caucasian-associated ancestry cluster. Study observations and caveats: Productive rates of about 87% or about 30% were seen for most TCR beta V segments in an earlier analysis. HLA alleles were associated with roughly 15,000 TCR beta sequences in a later analysis at 0.05 false discovery rate. The only immune exposure information that was available was CMV serostatus.

Germline lookup yields CDR1 LNHNV and CDR2 YYDKDF (reference sequence). V was clipped by 3 bases and J by 7 bases, with 7 bases between them. The CDR3 covers 12 residues. About this clone: Its antigen is unknown.

The PCR employed 60 Vbeta primers together with 13 Jbeta primers. Some clones are missing from TCRdb's copy, which holds only in-frame ones; the method was immunoSEQ multiplex PCR. The sample's table shows about 43,000 clones. Sample: PBMCs. The TCR comes from a woman aged 25 to 39 in good health and CMV-seronegative. The chain uses TRBV15 and TRBJ1-5; possibly TRBD1 for D (5 bases). The CDR3 coding sequence is TGTGCCACCAGCAGGGACATGCAGCCCCAGCATTTT. Its protein product is CATSRDMQPQHF.